Below, 23 T cell receptor beta chains from the same sample are listed, as sequenced in a study of blood T cell repertoires in COVID-19 (TCRdb year 2020). Library preparation was by the immunoSEQ multiplex PCR assay. TCRdb mirrors the immuneACCESS table, restricted to in-frame sequences. Some clones are absent from its copies; in checked studies, under half trace to an unresolved V gene, and the reason for the others is unknown. The sample has 130,000 to 150,000 clones on record, around 80% of them singletons. The ten largest clones represent approximately 3.5% of the sample. Sequencing used peripheral blood. Receptors originate from a man between 60 and 75 years old with acute or convalescent COVID-19.

The chain joins TRBV27 to TRBJ1-5; 10 bases fit TRBD1. The CDR3 has 17 amino acids. Trimming removed 5 bases from V and 0 bases from J; junction bases left unmatched: 7. Germline V gives CDR1 MNHEY, CDR2 SMNVEV (reference sequence). The CDR3 region has the DNA TGTGCCAGCAGTCTGACAGGGGGCGCGTTTAGCAATCAGCCCCAGCATTTT. It specifies CASSLTGGAFSNQPQHF.

The gene calls are TRBV28 and TRBJ1-5, with D unclear. V was pared by 5 bases and J by 5 bases, with 7 bases between. The germline gives CDR1 MDHEN, CDR2 SYDVKM. This CDR3 spans 12 amino acids. The CDR3 DNA sequence: TGTGCCAGCAGTCTCCGGGATCAGCCCCAGCATTTT. It specifies CASSLRDQPQHF.

V is TRBV6-5 and J is TRBJ1-2; 9 bases map to TRBD1. After removal of 4 bases from V and 5 bases from J, the junction contained 11 bases not matched to a gene. The V gene's germline CDR1 is MNHEY and CDR2 SVGAGI. This CDR3 contains 16 residues. The CDR3 nucleotides read TGTGCCAGCAGTTTTCGCGGGACAGGGATTAATTATGGCTACACCTTC. This gives the protein CASSFRGTGINYGYTF.

The V gene is TRBV18, the J gene TRBJ2-1; TRBD2 matches at 10 bases. Trimming removed 5 bases from V and 4 bases from J; junction bases left unmatched: 8. CDR3 length equals 16 residues. Germline CDR1 KGHSH, CDR2 LQKENI. CDR3 sequence: CASSTSRAGGYNEQFF. In nucleotides, the CDR3 is TGTGCCAGCTCAACCTCTAGAGCGGGGGGGTACAATGAGCAGTTCTTC.

This clone turned up a few times. This chain uses TRBV6-2 or TRBV6-3 with TRBJ1-5; possibly TRBD1 for D (5 bases). Germline lookup yields CDR1 MNHEY and CDR2 SVGEGT. CDR3 length equals 13 residues. V was cut by 2 bases and J by 7 bases, with 9 bases left in between. The CDR3 is CASSYQGWQPQHF. CDR3 coding DNA: TGTGCCAGCAGTTACCAGGGATGGCAGCCCCAGCATTTT.

The V gene is TRBV15, the J gene TRBJ2-2, with TRBD2 matching over 9 bases. The J segment lost 7 bases and the V segment lost 3 bases, leaving 6 bases of the junction unmatched. Germline values: CDR1 LNHNV, CDR2 YYDKDF (reference sequence). The CDR3 covers 15 residues. CDR3 in amino acids: CATSSRLAVSGELFF. The DNA for the CDR3 is TGTGCCACCAGCAGTCGACTAGCGGTGAGCGGGGAGCTGTTTTTT. Together with reference TRBV15 and TRBJ2-2, the CDR3 gives the full variable domain: DAMVIQNPRYQVTQFGKPVTLSCSQTLNHNVMYWYQQKSSQAPKLLFHYYDKDFNNEADTPDNFQSRRPNTSFCFLDIRSPGLGDTAMYLCATSSRLAVSGELFFGEGSRLTVL.

The CDR3 here is CASSLYSGDEKLFF. The CDR3 coding sequence is TGTGCCAGCAGCTTATATTCGGGGGATGAAAAACTGTTTTTT. V usage is TRBV7-9 and J usage is TRBJ1-4, with D tentatively TRBD1 (5 bases). V lost 2 bases to trimming and J lost 6 bases, with 10 bases between them. This CDR3 spans 14 amino acids. Germline V lookup: CDR1 SEHNR, CDR2 FQNEAQ (reference sequence).

The V gene is TRBV3-1 (or the pseudogene TRBV3-2), the J gene TRBJ1-5; D possibly corresponds to TRBD1 (6 bases). With 2 bases removed from V and 0 bases from J, the gap between germline ends came to 14 bases. This CDR3 is built from 17 residues. Looked up from germline, CDR1 is LGHDT and CDR2 is YNNKEL (reference sequence). The CDR3 loop is CASSQPDRSYSNQPQHF. In nucleotides, the CDR3 is TGTGCCAGCAGCCAACCCGACAGGTCGTATAGCAATCAGCCCCAGCATTTT.

The gene calls are TRBV6-2 or TRBV6-3 and TRBJ2-3; TRBD2 might be the D (6 bases). CDR3 length equals 15 residues. V lost 0 bases, J lost 0 bases, and 7 bases lay in between. The germline gives CDR1 MNHEY, CDR2 SVGEGT. The CDR3 reads CASSYSSGSTDTQYF. Here the CDR3 DNA reads TGTGCCAGCAGTTACTCGAGCGGGAGCACAGATACGCAGTATTTT.

The V gene is TRBV12-5, the J gene TRBJ2-7; D unresolved. The CDR3 loop spans 13 amino acids. V lost 6 bases and J 2 bases, leaving 11 bases between the germline ends. The germline CDR1 and CDR2 sequences are LGHNT and FRNRAP. In DNA form, the CDR3 reads TGTGCTAGTGGACCCGACAATACCTACGAGCAGTACTTC. The encoded protein is CASGPDNTYEQYF.

In its sample, this clone was seen a few times. This chain uses TRBV29-1 with TRBJ2-2, with TRBD1 matching 9 bases. The germline CDR1 and CDR2 sequences are SQVTM and ANQGSEA. The junction had 4 bases not matched to a gene; V was cut back by 6 bases and J by 5 bases. The CDR3 spans 13 residues. CDR3 amino acids: CSVGTGSTGELFF. The CDR3 region has the DNA TGCAGCGTCGGGACAGGGAGTACCGGGGAGCTGTTTTTT.

The chain is built from TRBV2 and TRBJ1-1, with TRBD1 as a possible D gene (6 bases). Trimming stripped 7 bases from V and 7 bases from J, with 13 bases between. The length of the CDR3 is 12 residues. The V gene's germline CDR1 is SNHLY and CDR2 FYNNEI. The CDR3 sequence: CASKGDGIEAFF. CDR3 DNA sequence: TGTGCCAGCAAGGGGGACGGCATTGAAGCTTTCTTT.

Here the CDR3 reads CASSQDLGRGSGELFF. The CDR3 DNA sequence: TGTGCCAGCAGCCAAGATCTTGGCAGGGGTTCCGGGGAGCTGTTTTTT. This chain links TRBV4-2 with TRBJ2-2; possible D gene TRBD1, 6 bases. Germline CDR1 is LGHNA and CDR2 is YNFKEQ. This CDR3 contains 16 residues. With 0 bases removed from V and 6 bases from J, the gap between germline ends came to 14 bases.

CDR3 sequence reads: CASSSGQGYGYTF. The CDR3 DNA is TGTGCCAGCAGTTCCGGACAGGGCTATGGCTACACCTTC. The chain has TRBV28 and TRBJ1-2; 8 nucleotides align to TRBD1. The CDR3 totals 13 residues. V was pared by 4 bases and J by 4 bases, with 2 bases of the junction left unmatched. Germline CDR1 reads MDHEN; CDR2 reads SYDVKM.

V is TRBV3-1 (or the pseudogene TRBV3-2) and J is TRBJ2-3, with 7 bases lining up with TRBD2. Per the germline V gene, CDR1 is LGHDT and CDR2 is YNNKEL (reference sequence). The CDR3 covers 15 residues. V gave up 1 base and J gave up 0 bases; unmatched junction bases: 1. For the CDR3, the DNA is TGTGCCAGCAGCCAAGTTAGCGGGAGCACAGATACGCAGTATTTT. This gives the protein CASSQVSGSTDTQYF.

As DNA, the CDR3 is TGCGCCAGCAGCACTGGGACAGGACCTTACCAAGAGACCCAGTACTTC. Its translation: CASSTGTGPYQETQYF. This sequence joins TRBV5-1 and TRBJ2-5; 8 bases line up with TRBD1. Trimming at V came to 4 bases and at J to 0 bases, leaving 8 bases not matched to a gene. Germline values: CDR1 SGHRS, CDR2 YFSETQ. The CDR3 contains 16 residues.

The chain links TRBV5-1 to TRBJ1-4; D is ambiguous. Trimming took 5 bases from V and 0 from J, leaving 8 bases between them. The germline CDR1 and CDR2 sequences are SGHRS and YFSETQ. The CDR3 sequence is 14 residues long. The DNA of the CDR3 is TGCGCCAGCAGGAGGCAGACAACTAATGAAAAACTGTTTTTT. This gives the protein CASRRQTTNEKLFF.

In DNA form, the CDR3 reads TGTGCCAGGAGTATCCGGGAGCGCGACGAGCAGTACTTC. Translated: CARSIRERDEQYF. V usage is TRBV27 and J usage is TRBJ2-7, with D tentatively TRBD2 (6 bases). The V gene's germline CDR1 is MNHEY and CDR2 SMNVEV (reference sequence). The CDR3 totals 13 residues. V shed 9 bases and J shed 5 bases, with 17 bases lying between them.

The V call is TRBV10-2, the J call TRBJ2-3, with TRBD2 matching 11 bases. CDR1 is WSHSY and CDR2 is SAAADI in the germline V gene. Germline trimming cut 5 bases from V and 1 base from J; bases unmatched to any gene: 8. The CDR3 extends over 17 amino acids. In nucleotides, the CDR3 is TGCGCCAGCAGTCTGGGACTGACTAGCGGGGGCACAGATACGCAGTATTTT. Translation gives CASSLGLTSGGTDTQYF.

V gene TRBV7-9 combines with J gene TRBJ2-6; D perhaps matches TRBD2 (5 bases). The germline CDR1 and CDR2 sequences are SEHNR and FQNEAQ (reference sequence). The V and J ends lost 5 bases and 0 bases respectively, with 8 bases between them. The CDR3 runs to 15 residues. CDR3 amino acids: CASSPEGSGANVLTF. DNA of the CDR3: TGTGCCAGCAGCCCCGAGGGCTCTGGGGCCAACGTCCTGACTTTC.

The rearrangement links TRBV5-1 to TRBJ1-6; a weak D match, TRBD1 (6 bases). The germline V and J ends were trimmed by 0 bases and 5 bases, with 9 bases remaining between them. The CDR3 contains 15 residues. Germline assignment: CDR1 SGHRS and CDR2 YFSETQ. The CDR3 is CASSLGNRDNSPLHF. The CDR3 coding sequence is TGCGCCAGCAGCTTGGGGAACAGGGATAATTCACCCCTCCACTTT.

The chain combines TRBV6-5 with TRBJ2-2, with 8 bases that match TRBD2. Germline V gene data show CDR1 as MNHEY and CDR2 as SVGAGI. V lost 4 bases, J lost 5 bases, and 3 bases stayed unmatched. This CDR3 spans 14 amino acids. CDR3 protein: CASSWGLVTGELFF. As DNA, the CDR3 is TGTGCCAGCAGTTGGGGACTAGTAACCGGGGAGCTGTTTTTT.

The rearrangement links TRBV24-1 to TRBJ1-6; D is unresolved. Germline loops: CDR1 KGHDR, CDR2 SFDVKD. V lost 5 bases, J lost 7 bases, and 8 bases lay in between. This CDR3 contains 13 residues. CDR3 nucleotide sequence: TGTGCCACCAGTGCGCGAACCAATTCACCCCTCCACTTT. This encodes CATSARTNSPLHF.